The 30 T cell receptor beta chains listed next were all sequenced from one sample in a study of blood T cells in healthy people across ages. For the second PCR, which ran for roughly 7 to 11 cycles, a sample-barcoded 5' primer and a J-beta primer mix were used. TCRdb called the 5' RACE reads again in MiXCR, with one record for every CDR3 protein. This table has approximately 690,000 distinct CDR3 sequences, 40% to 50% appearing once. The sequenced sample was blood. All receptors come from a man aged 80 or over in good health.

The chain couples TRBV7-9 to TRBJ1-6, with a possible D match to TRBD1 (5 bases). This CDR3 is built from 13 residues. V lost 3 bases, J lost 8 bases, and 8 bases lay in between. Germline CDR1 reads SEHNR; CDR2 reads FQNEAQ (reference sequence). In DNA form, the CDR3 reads TGTGCCAGCAGCTTTCGGGGGGATTCACCCCTCCACTTT. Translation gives CASSFRGDSPLHF.

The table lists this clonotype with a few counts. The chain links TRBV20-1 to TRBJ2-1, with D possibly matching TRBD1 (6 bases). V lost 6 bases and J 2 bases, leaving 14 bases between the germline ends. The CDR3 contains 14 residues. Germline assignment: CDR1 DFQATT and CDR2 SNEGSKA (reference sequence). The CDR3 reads CSAIGQITYNEQFF. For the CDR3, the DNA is TGCAGTGCCATAGGACAGATAACCTACAATGAGCAGTTCTTC.

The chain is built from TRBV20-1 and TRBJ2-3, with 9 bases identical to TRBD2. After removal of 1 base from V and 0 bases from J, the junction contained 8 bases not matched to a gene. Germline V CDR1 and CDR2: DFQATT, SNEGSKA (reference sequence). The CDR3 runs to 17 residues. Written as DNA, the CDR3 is TGCAGTGCTAGAGGAGAGGGCACTAGCGGGAGCACAGATACGCAGTATTTT. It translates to CSARGEGTSGSTDTQYF.

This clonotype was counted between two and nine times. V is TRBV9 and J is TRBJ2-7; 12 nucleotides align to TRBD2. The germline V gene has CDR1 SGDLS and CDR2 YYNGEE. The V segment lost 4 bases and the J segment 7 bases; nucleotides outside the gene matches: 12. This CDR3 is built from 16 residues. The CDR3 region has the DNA TGTGCCAGCAGCTTCGGACTAGCGGGGATAGTGAGTGAGCAGTACTTC. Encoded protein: CASSFGLAGIVSEQYF.

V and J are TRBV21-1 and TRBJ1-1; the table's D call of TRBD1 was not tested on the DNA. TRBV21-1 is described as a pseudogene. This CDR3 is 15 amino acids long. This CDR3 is CASSKRTVMNTEAFF. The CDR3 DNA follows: TGTGCCAGCAGCAAAAGGACAGTCATGAACACTGAAGCTTTCTTT.

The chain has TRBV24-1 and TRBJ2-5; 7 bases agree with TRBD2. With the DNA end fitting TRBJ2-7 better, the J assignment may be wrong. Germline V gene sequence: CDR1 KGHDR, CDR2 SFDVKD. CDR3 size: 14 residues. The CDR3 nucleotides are TGTGCCACCAGTGAGGAACTAGCGAGCGACGAGCAGTACTTC. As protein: CATSEELASDEQYF.

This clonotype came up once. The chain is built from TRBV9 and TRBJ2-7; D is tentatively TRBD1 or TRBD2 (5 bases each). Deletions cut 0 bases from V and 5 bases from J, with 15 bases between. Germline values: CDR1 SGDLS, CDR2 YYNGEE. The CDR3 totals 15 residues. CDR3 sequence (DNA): TGTGCCAGCAGCGTAGACCGGGGCCGCAGGGACGAGCAGTACTTC. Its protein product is CASSVDRGRRDEQYF. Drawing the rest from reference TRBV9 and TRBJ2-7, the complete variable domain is DSGVTQTPKHLITATGQRVTLRCSPRSGDLSVYWYQQSLDQGLQFLIQYYNGEERAKGNILERFSAQQFPDLHSELNLSSLELGDSALYFCASSVDRGRRDEQYFGPGTRLTVT.

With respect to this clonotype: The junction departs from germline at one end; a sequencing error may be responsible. The CDR3 coding sequence is TGTGCCAGAAAATCCCCTCAGGGGGCGCCCACAGATACGCGGTATTTT. Translated, it gives CARKSPQGAPTDTRYF. This chain links TRBV27 with TRBJ2-3; 8 positions agree with TRBD1. CDR1 and CDR2 (germline): MNHEY, SMNVEV (reference sequence). CDR3 length: 16 amino acids.

The CDR3 DNA sequence: TGTGCCAGCAGTAAAGACAGGGCCATCACAGATACGCAGTATTTT. Amino acids: CASSKDRAITDTQYF. The chain couples TRBV6-2 or TRBV6-3 to TRBJ2-3, with 7 bases aligning to TRBD1. Trimming removed 5 bases from V and 2 bases from J; junction bases left unmatched: 7. From germline, CDR1 is MNHEY and CDR2 SVGEGT. The CDR3 covers 15 residues.

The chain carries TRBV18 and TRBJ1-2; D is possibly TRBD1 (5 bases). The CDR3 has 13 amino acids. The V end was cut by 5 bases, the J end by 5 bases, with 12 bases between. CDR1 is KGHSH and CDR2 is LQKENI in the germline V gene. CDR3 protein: CASSSRGWYGYTF. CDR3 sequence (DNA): TGTGCCAGCTCATCAAGGGGTTGGTATGGCTACACCTTC.

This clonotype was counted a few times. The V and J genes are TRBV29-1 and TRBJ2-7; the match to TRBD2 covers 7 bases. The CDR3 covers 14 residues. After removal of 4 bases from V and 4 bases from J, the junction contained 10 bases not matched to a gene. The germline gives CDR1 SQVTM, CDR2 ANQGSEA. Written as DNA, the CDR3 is TGCAGCGTTGTTGCGGCGGGAGTTGGGTACGAGCAGTACTTC. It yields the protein CSVVAAGVGYEQYF.

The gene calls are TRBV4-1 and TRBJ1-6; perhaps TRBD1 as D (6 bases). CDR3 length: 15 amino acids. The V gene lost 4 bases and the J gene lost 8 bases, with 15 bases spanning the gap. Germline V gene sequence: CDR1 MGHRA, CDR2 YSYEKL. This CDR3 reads CASSRGRTDYSPLHF. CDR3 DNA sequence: TGCGCCAGCAGCCGAGGACGGACAGACTATTCACCCCTCCACTTT.

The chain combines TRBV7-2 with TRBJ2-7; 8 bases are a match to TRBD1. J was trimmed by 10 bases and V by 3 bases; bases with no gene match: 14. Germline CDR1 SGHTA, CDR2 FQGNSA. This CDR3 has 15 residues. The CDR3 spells CASSLGGQGARNQYF. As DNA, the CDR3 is TGTGCCAGCAGCTTGGGGGGCCAGGGGGCGAGGAACCAGTACTTC.

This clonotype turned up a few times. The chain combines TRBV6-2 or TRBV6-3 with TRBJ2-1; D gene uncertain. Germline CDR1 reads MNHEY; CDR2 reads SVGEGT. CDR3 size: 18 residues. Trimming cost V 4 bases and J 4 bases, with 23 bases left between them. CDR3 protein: CASSFFPLLLTAYNEQFF. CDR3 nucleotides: TGTGCCAGCAGTTTTTTCCCCCTCCTCTTGACGGCATACAATGAGCAGTTCTTC.

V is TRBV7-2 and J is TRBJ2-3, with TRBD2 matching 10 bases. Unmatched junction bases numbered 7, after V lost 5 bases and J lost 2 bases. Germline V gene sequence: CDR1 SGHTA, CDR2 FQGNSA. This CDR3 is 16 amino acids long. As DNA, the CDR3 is TGTGCCAGCAGCACCTCGGGACTAGCGCACACAGATACGCAGTATTTT. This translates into CASSTSGLAHTDTQYF.

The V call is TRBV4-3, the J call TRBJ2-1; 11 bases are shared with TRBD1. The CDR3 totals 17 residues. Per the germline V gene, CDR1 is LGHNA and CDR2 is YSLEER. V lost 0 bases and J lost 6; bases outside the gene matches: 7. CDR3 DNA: TGCGCCAGCAGCCAAGATCCGGGACAGGGGGGGCCCAATGAGCAGTTCTTC. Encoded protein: CASSQDPGQGGPNEQFF.

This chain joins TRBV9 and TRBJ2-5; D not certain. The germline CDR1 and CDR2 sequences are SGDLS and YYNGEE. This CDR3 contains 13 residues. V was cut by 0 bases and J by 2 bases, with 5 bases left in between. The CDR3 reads CASSVDPQETQYF. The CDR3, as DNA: TGTGCCAGCAGCGTAGACCCTCAAGAGACCCAGTACTTC.

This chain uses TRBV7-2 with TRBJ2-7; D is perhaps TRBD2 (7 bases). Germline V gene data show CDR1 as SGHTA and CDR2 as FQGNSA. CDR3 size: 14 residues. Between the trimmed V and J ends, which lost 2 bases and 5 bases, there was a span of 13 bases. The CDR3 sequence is CASSLWGGYDEQYF. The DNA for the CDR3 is TGTGCCAGCAGCTTATGGGGGGGCTATGACGAGCAGTACTTC.

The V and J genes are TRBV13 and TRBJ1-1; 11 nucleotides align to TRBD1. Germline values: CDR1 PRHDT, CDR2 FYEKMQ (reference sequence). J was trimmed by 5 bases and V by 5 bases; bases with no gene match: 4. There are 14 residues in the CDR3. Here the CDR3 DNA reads TGTGCCAGCAGCGAGGACAGGGGGCGGACTGAAGCTTTCTTT. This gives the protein CASSEDRGRTEAFF.

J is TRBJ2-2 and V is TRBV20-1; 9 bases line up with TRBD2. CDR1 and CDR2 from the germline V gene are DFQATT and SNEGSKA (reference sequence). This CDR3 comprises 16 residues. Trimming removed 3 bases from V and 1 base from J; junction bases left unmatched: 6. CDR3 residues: CSARAPSGMNTGELFF. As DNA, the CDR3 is TGCAGTGCTAGGGCCCCTAGCGGGATGAACACCGGGGAGCTGTTTTTT.

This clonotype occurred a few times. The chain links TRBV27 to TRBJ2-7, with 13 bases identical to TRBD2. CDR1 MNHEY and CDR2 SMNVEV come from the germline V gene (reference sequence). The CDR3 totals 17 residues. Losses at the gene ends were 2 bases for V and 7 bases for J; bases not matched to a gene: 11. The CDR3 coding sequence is TGTGCCAGCAGTTTACGGACTAGCGGGAGTGTGTCGCGGGAGCAGTACTTC. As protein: CASSLRTSGSVSREQYF.

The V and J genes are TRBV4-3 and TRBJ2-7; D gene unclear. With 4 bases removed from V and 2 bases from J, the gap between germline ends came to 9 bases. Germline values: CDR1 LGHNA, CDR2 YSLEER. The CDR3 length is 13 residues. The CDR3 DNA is TGCGCCAGCAGCCTCAACTTTCCCTACGAGCAGTACTTC. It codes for CASSLNFPYEQYF.

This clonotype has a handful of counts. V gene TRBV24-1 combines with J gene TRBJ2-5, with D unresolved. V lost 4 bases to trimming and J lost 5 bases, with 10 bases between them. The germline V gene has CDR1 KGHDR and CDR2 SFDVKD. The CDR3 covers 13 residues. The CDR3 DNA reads TGTGCCACCAGTGACCCCGGAATCGAGACCCAGTACTTC. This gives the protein CATSDPGIETQYF.

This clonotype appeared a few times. The CDR3 DNA is TGTGCCAGCAGCTTTTCTCGTGAAAGAAGACCCAATTCACCCCTCCACTTT. This codes for CASSFSRERRPNSPLHF. The chain uses TRBV7-2 and TRBJ1-6, with D uncertain. Germline V gene sequence: CDR1 SGHTA, CDR2 FQGNSA. The length of the CDR3 is 17 residues. V lost 3 bases and J lost 7, with 19 bases in between. Variable domain in full (rest from reference TRBV7-2 and TRBJ1-6): GAGVSQSPSNKVTEKGKDVELRCDPISGHTALYWYRQSLGQGLEFLIYFQGNSAPDKSGLPSDRFSAERTGGSVSTLTIQRTQQEDSAVYLCASSFSRERRPNSPLHFGNGTRLTVT.

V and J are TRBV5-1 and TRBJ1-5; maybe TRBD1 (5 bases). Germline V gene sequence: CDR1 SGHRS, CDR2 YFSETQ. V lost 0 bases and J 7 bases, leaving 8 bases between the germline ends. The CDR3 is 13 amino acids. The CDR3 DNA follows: TGCGCCAGCAGCTTGGAGGGGAAACAGCCCCAGCATTTT. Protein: CASSLEGKQPQHF.

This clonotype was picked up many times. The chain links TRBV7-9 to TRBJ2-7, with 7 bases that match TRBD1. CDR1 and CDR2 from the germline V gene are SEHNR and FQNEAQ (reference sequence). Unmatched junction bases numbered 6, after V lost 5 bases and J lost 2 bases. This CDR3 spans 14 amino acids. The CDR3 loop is CASSKGQNTYEQYF. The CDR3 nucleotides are TGTGCCAGCAGCAAGGGACAGAACACCTACGAGCAGTACTTC.

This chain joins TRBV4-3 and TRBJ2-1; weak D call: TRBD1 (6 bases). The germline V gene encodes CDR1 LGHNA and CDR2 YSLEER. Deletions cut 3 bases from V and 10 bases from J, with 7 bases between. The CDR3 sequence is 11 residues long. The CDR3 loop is CASSQRGEQFF. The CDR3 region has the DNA TGCGCCAGCAGCCAGAGGGGGGAGCAGTTCTTC.

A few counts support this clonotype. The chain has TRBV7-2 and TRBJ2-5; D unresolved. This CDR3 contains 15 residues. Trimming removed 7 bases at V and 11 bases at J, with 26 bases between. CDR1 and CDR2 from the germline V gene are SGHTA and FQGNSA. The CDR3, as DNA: TGTGCCAGCAAGGGTTTACGGGCTAACTACAATGAGCAGTACTTC. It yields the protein CASKGLRANYNEQYF.

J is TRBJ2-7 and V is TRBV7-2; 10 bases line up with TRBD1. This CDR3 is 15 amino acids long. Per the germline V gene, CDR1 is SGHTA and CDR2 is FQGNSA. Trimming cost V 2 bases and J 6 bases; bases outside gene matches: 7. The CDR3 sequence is CASSLRPGQGSEQYF. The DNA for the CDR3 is TGTGCCAGCAGCTTAAGGCCGGGACAGGGGAGCGAGCAGTACTTC.

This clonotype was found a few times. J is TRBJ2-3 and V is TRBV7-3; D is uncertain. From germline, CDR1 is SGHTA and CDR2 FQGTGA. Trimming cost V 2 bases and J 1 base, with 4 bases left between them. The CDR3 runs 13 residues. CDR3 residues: CASSLPRTDTQYF. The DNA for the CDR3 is TGTGCCAGCAGCTTACCTCGCACAGATACGCAGTATTTT.